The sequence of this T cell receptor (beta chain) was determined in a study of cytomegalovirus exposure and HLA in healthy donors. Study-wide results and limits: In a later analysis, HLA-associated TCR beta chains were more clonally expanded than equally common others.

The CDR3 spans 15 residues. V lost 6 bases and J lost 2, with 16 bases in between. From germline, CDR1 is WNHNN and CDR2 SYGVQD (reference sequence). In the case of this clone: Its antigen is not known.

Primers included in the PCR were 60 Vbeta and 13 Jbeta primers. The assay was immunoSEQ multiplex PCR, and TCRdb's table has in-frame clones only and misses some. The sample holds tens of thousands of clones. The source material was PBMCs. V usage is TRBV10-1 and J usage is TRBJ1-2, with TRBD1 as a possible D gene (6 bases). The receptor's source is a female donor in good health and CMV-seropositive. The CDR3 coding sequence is TGCGCCAGCAGCGTAATACAGGGAGGGAACTATGGCTACACCTTC. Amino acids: CASSVIQGGNYGYTF.